This T cell receptor (beta chain) came from a study of T cell repertoires in cytomegalovirus infection. As for the study in general: CMV epitopes that were recently identified and HLA-C-restricted were used alongside well-studied HLA-B-restricted ones. Public TCR beta signature analysis indicated the presence of both CMV infection and matching HLA type.

The V gene's germline CDR1 is SQVTM and CDR2 ANQGSEA. The CDR3 spans 14 residues. V lost 6 bases, J lost 2 bases, and 6 bases stayed unmatched. Turning to this clonotype: The target antigen is unknown.

Study conclusions and caveats: The response measured ex vivo was dominated by TCR beta clonotypes (HLA-C-restricted and CMV-specific). Cumulative public TCR beta family frequency identified carriers of CMV plus the relevant HLA.

TCRdb recomputed calls from the reads with MiXCR, one row per CDR3 protein. The sample yields hundreds of thousands of distinct CDR3 sequences, about 30% seen once. This clonotype was sampled from a human donor in good health (CMV status not recorded). Some clones in this sample may be carry-over from other donors' samples. This chain joins TRBV29-1 and TRBJ1-2; 10 nucleotides match TRBD1. This specimen consisted of cultured PBMCs, obtained from culture after CMV antigen stimulation. This chain's CDR3 is CSVAPGQGNYGYTF. In DNA, the CDR3 is TGCAGCGTAGCACCGGGACAGGGGAACTATGGCTACACCTTC.